This is a list of T cell receptor beta chains from one sample in a study of spatial heterogeneity in lung cancer. TCRdb analysed the 5' RACE reads with MiXCR anew, one entry per CDR3 protein. The sample holds 50,000 to 75,000 distinct CDR3 sequences, about 6.3% seen once. The sample was PBMCs, taken at surgery. These receptors came from a female donor with early-stage non-small cell lung cancer. CDR3s include the opening cysteine and the closing phenylalanine or tryptophan.

j_call,v_call,cdr3_aa
TRBJ2-5,TRBV10-3,CAISESKETQYF
TRBJ1-1,TRBV5-1,CASSLILSGGEAFF
TRBJ2-1,TRBV5-1,CASSMIGSSYNEQFF
TRBJ2-7,TRBV5-6,CASSAGQSSSYEQYF
TRBJ2-1,TRBV4-1,CASSLTPRGGAYNEQFF
TRBJ1-5,TRBV15,CATSRGDIGSTQHF
TRBJ1-2,TRBV7-2,CASLGQSNYGYTF
TRBJ2-1,TRBV6-5,CASSSPSGGVLGNEQFF
TRBJ1-1,TRBV6-6,CASSRETEVFLMNTEAFF
TRBJ2-1,TRBV4-2,CASSQDGTENNEQFF
TRBJ1-1,TRBV11-2,CASSLGTGTGGSEAFF
TRBJ1-2,TRBV5-4,CASSLFENANYGYTF
TRBJ1-4,TRBV28,CASTLFPRGGFELATNEKLFF
TRBJ2-6,TRBV3-1,CASSQGAGANVLTF
TRBJ1-2,TRBV19,CASLSGGHHYGYTF
TRBJ2-1,TRBV3-1,CASSQDPGGNEQFF
TRBJ1-2,TRBV7-6,CASSDLGINYGYTF
TRBJ2-3,TRBV5-1,CASSSEGGPTDTQYF
TRBJ1-1,TRBV5-6,CASSLAIFLGEAFF
TRBJ1-2,TRBV7-9,CASSLVGATDGYTF
TRBJ2-3,TRBV4-2,CASSQGRQGGTDTQYF
TRBJ2-1,TRBV29-1,CSVLGSYNEQFF
.,TRBV19,CASSERGSSYNEQYF
TRBJ1-5,TRBV9,CASSLGVENSSNQPQHF
TRBJ2-2,TRBV10-2,CASKAGGLGTGELFF
TRBJ1-6,TRBV2,CASTGNLPLHF
TRBJ2-3,TRBV28,CASSWLAGDTQYF
TRBJ1-1,TRBV28,CASSSDRGSNTEAFF
TRBJ2-5,TRBV13,CASTLKKETQYF
TRBJ1-2,TRBV6-6,CASSYPGPFAGYTF
TRBJ2-3,TRBV4-2,CASSQLAGGADTQYF
TRBJ1-1,TRBV7-2,CASSLSENTEAFF
TRBJ1-2,TRBV25-1,CASSELWGYTF
TRBJ1-6,TRBV29-1,CSVRDSSYNSPLHF
TRBJ2-1,TRBV5-6,CASSPGLAEYNEQFF
TRBJ2-2,TRBV9,CASSVGATGELFF
TRBJ2-3,TRBV19,CATGVGGVADTQYF
TRBJ2-7,TRBV28,CASSASTSFSYEQYF
TRBJ1-1,TRBV5-6,CASSPTGLGRTEAFF
TRBJ1-2,TRBV12-3/TRBV12-4,CASRRTGDNYGYTF
TRBJ2-1,TRBV12-3/TRBV12-4,CASIGRPDNEQFF
TRBJ1-1,TRBV6-1,CASSQVSAEAFF